The 18 T cell receptor beta chains presented below share a single source sample, sequenced in a study of blood T cell repertoires in COVID-19. TCRdb's table, derived via immunoSEQ multiplex PCR, lists solely in-frame clones and lacks some. The data contain 120,000 or so clones, 85% to 90% of them seen just once; the ten biggest clones take up roughly 8%. The sample consisted of peripheral blood. Receptors originate from a man in his 70s who had recovered from COVID-19.

The gene calls are TRBV10-2 and TRBJ1-3; TRBD1 is a possible D gene (6 bases). CDR1 and CDR2 from the germline V gene are WSHSY and SAAADI. This CDR3 region has 13 residues. V lost 6 bases to trimming and J lost 0 bases, with 6 bases between them. CDR3 loop: CASRGGSGNTIYF. The CDR3, as DNA: TGCGCCAGCAGAGGGGGCTCTGGAAACACCATATATTTT.

The chain is built from TRBV19 and TRBJ2-1, with 14 bases aligning to TRBD2. The CDR3 spans 14 residues. J lost 5 bases, V lost 8 bases, and 2 bases had no gene match. Germline CDR1 and CDR2: LNHDA and SQIVND (reference sequence). CDR3 coding DNA: TGTGCCAGTCGGGGACTAGCGGGGGACAATGAGCAGTTCTTC. Translated, it gives CASRGLAGDNEQFF.

This sequence joins TRBV5-1 and TRBJ2-7, with TRBD1 matching 9 bases. V shed 4 bases, J shed 9 bases, and the junction held 11 bases outside the gene matches. Germline V gene lookup returns CDR1 SGHRS and CDR2 YFSETQ. This CDR3 contains 14 residues. CDR3 amino acids: CASSLGQGDDGQYF. The CDR3 DNA reads as TGCGCCAGCAGCCTGGGACAGGGAGATGATGGGCAGTACTTC.

The chain carries TRBV4-2 and TRBJ1-4, with a possible D match to TRBD1 (5 bases). The germline V gene has CDR1 LGHNA and CDR2 YNFKEQ. This CDR3 contains 15 residues. The V and J ends lost 1 base and 8 bases respectively, with 14 bases between them. Here the CDR3 DNA reads TGTGCCAGCAGCCAAGGGTCCTTCGGGGGAGAAAAACTGTTTTTT. This codes for CASSQGSFGGEKLFF.

The chain has TRBV19 and TRBJ2-5; D unclear. The germline V gene has CDR1 LNHDA and CDR2 SQIVND (reference sequence). The CDR3 consists of 13 residues. Trimming cost V 6 bases and J 5 bases, with 13 bases left between them. The CDR3 coding sequence is TGTGCCAGTAGCGCACAGAGATATGAGACCCAGTACTTC. Its protein is CASSAQRYETQYF.

V gene TRBV12-3 or TRBV12-4 combines with J gene TRBJ1-2, with D maybe TRBD1 (5 bases). This CDR3 has 13 residues. Trimming took off 6 bases at V and 8 bases at J, with 16 bases between the two ends. Written as DNA, the CDR3 is TGTGCCAGCAGCCCCCTCACAGGCCGGGGCTACACCTTC. This sequence encodes CASSPLTGRGYTF.

The chain recombines TRBV4-1 with TRBJ2-2; 11 positions match TRBD2. Germline CDR1 and CDR2: MGHRA and YSYEKL. After removal of 3 bases from V and 4 bases from J, the junction contained 7 bases not matched to a gene. The CDR3 covers 17 residues. CDR3 sequence (DNA): TGCGCCAGCAGCCAGGGTAGACTAGCGGGATTCACCGGGGAGCTGTTTTTT. This encodes CASSQGRLAGFTGELFF.

As concerns this clone: Distinct nucleotide sequences in the sample also encode this CDR3. The chain is built from TRBV11-3 and TRBJ2-7, with 7 positions matching TRBD1. CDR3 length: 13 residues. Germline CDR1 and CDR2: SGHNT and YENEEA. V lost 2 bases and J lost 3; bases outside the gene matches: 1. This CDR3 is CASSLRQGYEQYF. As DNA, the CDR3 is TGTGCCAGCAGCTTAAGACAGGGCTACGAGCAGTACTTC.

The genes are TRBV28 and TRBJ1-1; 7 bases agree with TRBD1. After removal of 2 bases from V and 1 base from J, the junction contained 7 bases not matched to a gene. Germline V CDR1 and CDR2: MDHEN, SYDVKM. This CDR3 comprises 16 residues. The CDR3 spells CASSLGTARENTEAFF. The CDR3 bases are TGTGCCAGCAGTTTAGGGACAGCTAGAGAGAACACTGAAGCTTTCTTT.

V is TRBV10-3 and J is TRBJ2-7; 13 bases agree with TRBD2. Germline CDR1 is ENHRY and CDR2 is SYGVKD. CDR3 length: 16 residues. The V and J ends lost 2 bases and 2 bases, in that order; junction bases with no gene match: 3. Here the CDR3 reads CAISELGTSGTYEQYF. The CDR3 bases are TGTGCCATCAGTGAGCTTGGGACTAGCGGGACCTACGAGCAGTACTTC.

The chain employs TRBV7-3 and TRBJ2-1; 10 nucleotides align to TRBD2. The germline V gene has CDR1 SGHTA and CDR2 FQGTGA. The CDR3 has 16 residues. Trimming at V came to 5 bases and at J to 6 bases, leaving 10 bases not matched to a gene. The chain's CDR3 is CASSLRSGRTFNEQFF. The CDR3 DNA reads as TGTGCCAGCAGCCTACGTAGCGGGAGGACCTTCAATGAGCAGTTCTTC.

This clone appeared once. The J gene is TRBJ2-1, the V gene TRBV7-3; D might be TRBD2 (6 bases). The CDR3 extends over 14 amino acids. The germline CDR1 and CDR2 sequences are SGHTA and FQGTGA. Trimming stripped 2 bases from V and 3 bases from J, with 8 bases between. CDR3 DNA sequence: TGTGCCAGCAGCTTATTGGGGGGCTACAATGAGCAGTTCTTC. Protein: CASSLLGGYNEQFF.

This clone was seen more than once but under ten times. The CDR3 DNA follows: TGTGCCAGCAGTGTAGCGGGGAGCCAAGAGACCCAGTACTTC. Translated: CASSVAGSQETQYF. The chain has TRBV2 and TRBJ2-5, with 8 positions matching TRBD2. The CDR3 contains 14 residues. V was pared by 4 bases and J by 1 base, with 2 bases of the junction left unmatched. Per the germline V gene, CDR1 is SNHLY and CDR2 is FYNNEI.

V gene TRBV19 combines with J gene TRBJ2-3, with 7 bases that match TRBD2. Germline assignment: CDR1 LNHDA and CDR2 SQIVND (reference sequence). The CDR3 has 15 amino acids. The junction had 5 bases not matched to a gene; V was cut back by 3 bases and J by 2 bases. CDR3 sequence (DNA): TGTGCCAGTAGTATGTTCGCGGGGGACACAGATACGCAGTATTTT. Translation: CASSMFAGDTDTQYF.

Points on this clone: One base away lies a much larger clone, so this may be a sequencing read error. The J gene is TRBJ2-7, the V gene TRBV11-1, with 13 bases identical to TRBD2. J gave up 4 bases and V 6 bases, and 3 bases lay outside the gene matches. The length of the CDR3 is 14 residues. Germline lookup yields CDR1 SGHAT and CDR2 FQDESV (reference sequence). This CDR3 is CASSWTSGSYEQYF. In DNA, the CDR3 is TGTGCCAGCAGTTGGACTAGCGGGAGTTACGAGCAGTACTTC.

The chain joins TRBV11-1 to TRBJ2-7; 7 nucleotides agree with TRBD1. The J segment lost 4 bases and the V segment lost 1 base, leaving 4 bases of the junction unmatched. The CDR3 is 14 amino acids. CDR1 is SGHAT, CDR2 FQDESV, per germline (reference sequence). CDR3 sequence: CASSLGDRLYEQYF. The CDR3 DNA is TGTGCCAGCAGCTTAGGGGACAGACTATACGAGCAGTACTTC. Filled out from reference TRBV11-1 and TRBJ2-7, the complete variable domain reads EAEVAQSPRYKITEKSQAVAFWCDPISGHATLYWYRQILGQGPELLVQFQDESVVDDSQLPKDRFSAERLKGVDSTLKIQPAELGDSAMYLCASSLGDRLYEQYFGPGTRLTVT.

The rearrangement joins TRBV5-3 to TRBJ1-5; D gene unclear. TRBV5-3 is an open reading frame, and its role is uncertain. This CDR3 has 14 residues. Trimming cost V 3 bases and J 1 base, with 8 bases left between them. The CDR3 protein is CARSSGGSNQPQHF. DNA for the CDR3: TGTGCCAGAAGCTCAGGCGGGAGCAATCAGCCCCAGCATTTT.

The rearrangement uses TRBV28 and TRBJ2-7; 8 bases map to TRBD1. The CDR3 covers 15 residues. Per germline, CDR1 MDHEN and CDR2 SYDVKM. Trimming removed 5 bases from V and 1 base from J; junction bases left unmatched: 7. Written as DNA, the CDR3 is TGTGCCAGCAGTCAGACAGGGGCCCATTCCTACGAGCAGTACTTC. This codes for CASSQTGAHSYEQYF.